Detailed here is one TCR beta chain. Its antigen remains undetermined. Base qualities are missing; no much larger clone stands one base away. The data belong to a study of OX40 agonist ivuxolimab in advanced cancers. About the investigation overall: The costimulatory receptor OX40 (CD134) was targeted by ivuxolimab, a fully human IgG2 agonistic monoclonal antibody. Peripheral TCRbeta sequencing aimed to test whether ivuxolimab altered TCR sequence diversity and caused clonal T-cell expansion. A male proportion of about 79% and a mean age of around 60 years, ranging from about 23 to 90, were recorded for the dose-escalation cohort. Partial responses occurred in three dose-escalation patients, of whom one had hepatocellular carcinoma and two had cutaneous melanoma. Of the roughly 52 dose-escalation patients, hepatocellular carcinoma was present in approximately 20, melanoma in roughly 15, renal cell carcinoma in 9 and head and neck cancer in 9. Patients were allowed to have had prior anti-PD-1, anti-PD-L1 or anti-CTLA-4 therapy, and 30% to 40% of the dose-escalation patients had been treated with checkpoint inhibitors. The monotherapy dose-escalation portion (N ≈ 50 patients) of the phase I ivuxolimab trial is reported in the paper. Intravenous ivuxolimab was administered to patients every 2 weeks at six dose levels: 0.01, 0.1, 0.3, 1.5, 3 and 10 mg/kg. The paper as a whole reports these results and caveats: At doses of 0.1 to 3.0 mg/kg, clonal expansion of both CD4+ and CD8+ blood T cells was observed from baseline to week 6. In partial responders in the 0.1-3.0 mg/kg groups, normalized peripheral clonal expansion was found to be among the lowest, especially among CD8+ T cells. Which antigens the clonally expanded peripheral T cells were specific for was not determined. Low levels of normalized T-cell clonal expansion were also shown by some nonresponding patients. After ivuxolimab, CD8+ T cells had more expanded clones than CD4+ T cells on average.

To sequence the TCRbeta CDR3 region, genomic DNA was isolated from the sorted cells. TCRbeta CDR3 regions were sequenced using the immunoSEQ Assay. The clones in this table, taken by TCRdb from immuneACCESS, are in-frame only. Not every clone is retained; where verified, under half of the shortfall comes from an unresolved V gene, and the cause of the rest is unknown. The sample table lists 100,000 to 150,000 clones, about 90% of them with a count of one. The ten largest clones represent approximately 0.81% of the sample. Germline trimming: 4 bases from V, 4 bases from J; junction bases outside gene matches: 12. For CDR1 and CDR2, the germline V gene lists SGHRS and YFSETQ. From its cysteine to its phenylalanine, the CDR3 spans 17 amino acids. Just the 51-base CDR3 DNA is kept, in frame starting at base 1. Patients with a history of autoimmune disease or receiving systemic immunosuppression were excluded from the trial. Peripheral blood for TCR sequencing was drawn from every dose cohort at baseline, at cycle 4 day 1 and at cycle 7 day 1. Samples came from an open-label, multicenter, first-in-human phase I dose-escalation trial of ivuxolimab. Adults with locally advanced or metastatic head and neck squamous cell, hepatocellular, melanoma or renal cell carcinoma were enrolled in the trial. CD4+ and CD8+ T cells were sorted separately from peripheral blood before TCR sequencing.

This TCR derives from an adult with an advanced solid tumor such as melanoma, head and neck, liver or kidney cancer. This chain is built from TRBV5-1 and TRBJ2-2, and TRBD2 aligns with 8 junction nucleotides. This specimen was CD4+ or CD8+ T cells sorted from blood, taken in a trial of the OX40 agonist ivuxolimab. This receptor carries the CDR3 CASSRPLVAGSTGELFF. The sequence in DNA is TGCGCCAGCAGCCGACCCTTAGTAGCGGGAAGCACCGGGGAGCTGTTTTTT. The entire variable domain, with the stretches around the CDR3 drawn from the reference TRBV5-1 and TRBJ2-2 proteins, is KAGVTQTPRYLIKTRGQQVTLSCSPISGHRSVSWYQQTPGQGLQFLFEYFSETQRNKGNFPGRFSGRQFSNSRSEMNVSTLELGDSALYLCASSRPLVAGSTGELFFGEGSRLTVL.